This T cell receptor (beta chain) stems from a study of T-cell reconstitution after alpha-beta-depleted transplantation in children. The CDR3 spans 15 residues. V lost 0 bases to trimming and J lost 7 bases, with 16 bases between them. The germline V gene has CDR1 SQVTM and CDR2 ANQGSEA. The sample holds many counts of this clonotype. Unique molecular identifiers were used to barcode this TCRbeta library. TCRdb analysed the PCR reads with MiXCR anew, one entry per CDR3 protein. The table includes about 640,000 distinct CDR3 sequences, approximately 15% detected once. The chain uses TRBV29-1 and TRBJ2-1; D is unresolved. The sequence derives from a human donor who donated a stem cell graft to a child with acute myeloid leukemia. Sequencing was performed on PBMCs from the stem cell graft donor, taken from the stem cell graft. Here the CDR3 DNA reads TGCAGCGTTGAAGAACCTCGCCGCCCAGTTAATGAGCAGTTCTTC. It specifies CSVEEPRRPVNEQFF.